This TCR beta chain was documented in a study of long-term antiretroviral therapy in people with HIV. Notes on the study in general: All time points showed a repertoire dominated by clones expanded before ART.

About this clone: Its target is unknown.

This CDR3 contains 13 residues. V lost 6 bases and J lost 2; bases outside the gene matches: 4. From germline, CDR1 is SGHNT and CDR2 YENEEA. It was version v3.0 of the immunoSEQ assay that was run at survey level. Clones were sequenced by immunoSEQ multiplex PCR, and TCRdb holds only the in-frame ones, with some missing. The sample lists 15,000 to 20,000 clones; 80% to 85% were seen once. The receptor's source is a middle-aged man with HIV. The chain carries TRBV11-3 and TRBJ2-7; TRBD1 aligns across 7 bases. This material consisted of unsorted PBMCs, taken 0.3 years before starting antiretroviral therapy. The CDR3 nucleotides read TGTGCCAGCAGTCCAGGACAGGCCTACGAGCAGTACTTC. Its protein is CASSPGQAYEQYF.